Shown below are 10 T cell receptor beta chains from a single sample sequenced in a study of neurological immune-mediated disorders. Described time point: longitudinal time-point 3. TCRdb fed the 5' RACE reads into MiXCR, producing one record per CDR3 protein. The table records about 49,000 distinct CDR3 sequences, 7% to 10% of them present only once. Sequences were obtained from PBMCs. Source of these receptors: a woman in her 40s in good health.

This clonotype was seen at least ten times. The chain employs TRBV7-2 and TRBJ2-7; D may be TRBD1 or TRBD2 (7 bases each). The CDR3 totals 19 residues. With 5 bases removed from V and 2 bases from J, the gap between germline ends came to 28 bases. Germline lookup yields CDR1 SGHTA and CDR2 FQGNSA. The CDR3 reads CASSRHRGIGGGSTYEQYF. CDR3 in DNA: TGTGCCAGCAGCCGTCACAGGGGTATTGGGGGAGGGAGCACCTACGAGCAGTACTTC.

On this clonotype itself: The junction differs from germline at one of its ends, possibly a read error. In DNA form, the CDR3 reads TGTGCCAGCAGCCAAGCTTTGGGGTTGTCCTACGACCAGTACTTC. This codes for CASSQALGLSYDQYF. The gene calls are TRBV4-2 and TRBJ2-7; the D is unclear. This CDR3 contains 15 residues. Germline V gene sequence: CDR1 LGHNA, CDR2 YNFKEQ.

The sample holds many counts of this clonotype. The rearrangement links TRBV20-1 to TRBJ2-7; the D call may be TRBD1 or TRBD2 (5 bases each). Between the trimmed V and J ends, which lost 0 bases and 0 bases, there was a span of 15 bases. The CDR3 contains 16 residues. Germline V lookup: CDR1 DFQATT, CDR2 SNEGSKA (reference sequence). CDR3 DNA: TGCAGTGCTAGAGATCCTCTAGGGACGAGCTCCTACGAGCAGTACTTC. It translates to CSARDPLGTSSYEQYF.

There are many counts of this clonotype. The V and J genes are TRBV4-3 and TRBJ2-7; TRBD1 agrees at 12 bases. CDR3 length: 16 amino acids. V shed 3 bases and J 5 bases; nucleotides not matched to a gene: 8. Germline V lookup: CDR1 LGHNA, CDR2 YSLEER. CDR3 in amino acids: CASSHTPGQGADEQYF. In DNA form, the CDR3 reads TGCGCCAGCAGCCATACGCCGGGACAGGGGGCCGACGAGCAGTACTTC.

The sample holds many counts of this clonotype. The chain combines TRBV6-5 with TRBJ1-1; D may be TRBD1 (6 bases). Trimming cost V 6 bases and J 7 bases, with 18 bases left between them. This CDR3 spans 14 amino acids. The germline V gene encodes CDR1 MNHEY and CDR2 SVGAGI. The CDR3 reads CASRRNRAPLEAFF. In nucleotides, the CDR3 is TGTGCCAGCAGGCGGAACAGGGCCCCCCTTGAAGCTTTCTTT.

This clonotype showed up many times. CDR3 DNA: TGTGCCAGCAGTTACTCCGGCGGGGGCCTTTCCAATGAGCAGTTCTTC. It specifies CASSYSGGGLSNEQFF. The chain is built from TRBV6-6 and TRBJ2-1; possible D gene TRBD2, 7 bases. This CDR3 has 16 amino acids. Germline V gene lookup returns CDR1 MNHNY and CDR2 SVGAGI (reference sequence). Trimming removed 0 bases at V and 6 bases at J, with 15 bases between.

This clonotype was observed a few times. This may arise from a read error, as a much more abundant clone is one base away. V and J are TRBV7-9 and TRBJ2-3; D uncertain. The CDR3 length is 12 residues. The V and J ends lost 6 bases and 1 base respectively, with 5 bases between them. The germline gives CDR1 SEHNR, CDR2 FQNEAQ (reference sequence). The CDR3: CASSQGTDTQYF. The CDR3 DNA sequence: TGTGCCAGCAGTCAGGGCACAGATACGCAGTATTTT.

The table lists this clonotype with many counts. In nucleotides, the CDR3 is TGCAGTGCTTCAGGACAGGGCCTCACAGATACGCAGTATTTT. This gives the protein CSASGQGLTDTQYF. The chain carries TRBV20-1 and TRBJ2-3, with 8 bases matching TRBD1. The ends lost 5 bases at V and 2 bases at J; junction bases unmatched: 6. Germline V gene lookup returns CDR1 DFQATT and CDR2 SNEGSKA (reference sequence). This CDR3 spans 14 amino acids.

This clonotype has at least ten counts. The CDR3 sequence: CASSLSPGDGGYTF. CDR3 DNA sequence: TGTGCCAGCAGTTTGTCGCCAGGGGATGGTGGCTACACCTTC. This chain connects TRBV6-5 to TRBJ1-2, with D possibly TRBD1 on 6 matching bases. Trimming took off 4 bases at V and 7 bases at J, with 16 bases between the two ends. Germline lookup yields CDR1 MNHEY and CDR2 SVGAGI. The CDR3 runs 14 residues.

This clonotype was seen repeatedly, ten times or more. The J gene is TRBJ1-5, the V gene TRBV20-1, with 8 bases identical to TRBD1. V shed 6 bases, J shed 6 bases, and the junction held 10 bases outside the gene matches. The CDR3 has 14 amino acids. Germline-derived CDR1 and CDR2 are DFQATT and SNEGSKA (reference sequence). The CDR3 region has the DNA TGCAGTGCCAACCAGGGGGCTGGAAGTCAGCCCCAGCATTTT. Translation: CSANQGAGSQPQHF.